One and the same sample provided the 8 T cell receptor beta chains below, sequenced in a study of T cells in Graves' hyperthyroidism and ophthalmopathy. TCR beta CDR3 region amplification was performed from RNA transcripts. TCR CDR3 regions were first amplified by RT-PCR with HTBI primers. TCRdb analysed the multiplex PCR reads with MiXCR anew, one entry per CDR3 protein. The sample includes around 490,000 distinct CDR3 sequences, nearly 20% of them seen just once. Sample: blood. The origin of the receptors is a man between 35 and 55 years old with Graves' ophthalmopathy.

The J gene is TRBJ2-2, the V gene TRBV6-1; TRBD1 matches at 9 bases. The CDR3 spans 15 residues. V gave up 6 bases and J gave up 6 bases; unmatched junction bases: 8. Per the germline V gene, CDR1 is MNHNS and CDR2 is SASEGT. CDR3 sequence (DNA): TGTGCCAGCAGATCCGGGACAGGGTCTTCCGGGGAGCTGTTTTTT. Protein sequence: CASRSGTGSSGELFF.

The chain links TRBV6-1 to TRBJ2-3; maybe TRBD1 (6 bases). This CDR3 is built from 15 residues. The V gene lost 7 bases and the J gene lost 5 bases, with 19 bases spanning the gap. Germline lookup yields CDR1 MNHNS and CDR2 SASEGT. The DNA for the CDR3 is TGTGCCAGCAAATTCAGACCGGGGACAAAAGATACGCAGTATTTT. It encodes CASKFRPGTKDTQYF.

This clonotype was counted a few times. The chain employs TRBV27 and TRBJ1-2, with D unclear. V lost 4 bases, J lost 4 bases, and 10 bases lay in between. The CDR3 has 13 residues. Germline V gene sequence: CDR1 MNHEY, CDR2 SMNVEV (reference sequence). The CDR3 DNA is TGTGCCAGCAGTTCTGCAGACGGCTATGGCTACACCTTC. Translated: CASSSADGYGYTF.

This clonotype occurred a few times. V and J are TRBV7-9 and TRBJ1-5; maybe TRBD1 (5 bases). Germline lookup yields CDR1 SEHNR and CDR2 FQNEAQ (reference sequence). V was shortened by 11 bases and J by 6 bases, with 11 bases between the two germline ends. The CDR3 has 11 amino acids. The chain's CDR3 is CARGGAQPQHF. The CDR3 nucleotides are TGTGCCCGAGGAGGGGCTCAGCCCCAGCATTTT.

The rearrangement links TRBV5-1 to TRBJ1-1; TRBD1 might be the D (6 bases). The V end lost 3 bases, the J end lost 1 base, and 10 bases lay between the germline ends. Germline CDR1 reads SGHRS; CDR2 reads YFSETQ. CDR3 size: 14 residues. CDR3: CASSWRGGNTEAFF. As DNA, the CDR3 is TGCGCCAGCAGCTGGAGGGGGGGGAACACTGAAGCTTTCTTT.

This clonotype was counted only a few times. The chain links TRBV29-1 to TRBJ2-6, with D perhaps TRBD1 (6 bases). V was clipped by 6 bases and J by 0 bases, with 12 bases between them. Germline assignment: CDR1 SQVTM and CDR2 ANQGSEA. The CDR3 has 15 amino acids. The CDR3 region is CSVNGQNSGANVLTF. The CDR3 nucleotides are TGCAGCGTAAACGGACAGAACTCTGGGGCCAACGTCCTGACTTTC. The full variable domain, in which reference TRBV29-1 and TRBJ2-6 provide the parts outside the CDR3, is SAVISQKPSRDICQRGTSLTIQCQVDSQVTMMFWYRQQPGQSLTLIATANQGSEATYESGFVIDKFPISRPNLTFSTLTVSNMSPEDSSIYLCSVNGQNSGANVLTFGAGSRLTVL.

This clonotype has ten or more counts. The V and J genes are TRBV7-3 and TRBJ2-3, with a weak D call TRBD1 (5 bases). V lost 10 bases, J lost 1 base, and 15 bases lay in between. This CDR3 is built from 14 residues. Germline assignment: CDR1 SGHTA and CDR2 FQGTGA. The CDR3 sequence: CATPPVQGTDTQYF. CDR3 bases: TGTGCCACCCCCCCCGTACAGGGCACAGATACGCAGTATTTT. Based on the CDR3 plus reference TRBV7-3 and TRBJ2-3, the full variable domain is GAGVSQTPSNKVTEKGKYVELRCDPISGHTALYWYRQSLGQGPEFLIYFQGTGAADDSGLPNDRFFAVRPEGSVSTLKIQRTERGDSAVYLCATPPVQGTDTQYFGPGTRLTVL.

This clonotype was seen at least ten times. The CDR3 spells CASTRPTSGPEDEQFF. CDR3 nucleotides: TGTGCCAGCACCAGACCCACTAGCGGGCCAGAGGATGAGCAGTTCTTC. This chain links TRBV28 with TRBJ2-1; 9 bases agree with TRBD2. This CDR3 is 16 amino acids long. Per the germline V gene, CDR1 is MDHEN and CDR2 is SYDVKM. V was clipped by 7 bases and J by 8 bases; unmatched bases: 15. Full variable domain (rest looked up from reference TRBV28 and TRBJ2-1): DVKVTQSSRYLVKRTGEKVFLECVQDMDHENMFWYRQDPGLGLRLIYFSYDVKMKEKGDIPEGYSVSREKKERFSLILESASTNQTSMYLCASTRPTSGPEDEQFFGPGTRLTVL.